The 21 T cell receptor beta chains given below trace back to one sample, sequenced in a study of T and B cells in COVID-19 patients. BIOMED2 TRB-A/B primer pools were used in multiplex TRB PCR. TCRdb ran MiXCR on the multiplex PCR reads and lists one entry per CDR3 protein. The sample carries 3,500 to 4,500 distinct CDR3 sequences, roughly a fifth recorded once. TRB was amplified from about 260-540 ng of blood genomic DNA. The material sequenced was blood. These receptor sequences come from a human donor with active COVID-19.

This clonotype is categorized as medium-sized (0.01 to 0.1%). The rearrangement uses TRBV6-1 and TRBJ1-1; 12 bases map to TRBD1. CDR1 and CDR2 from the germline V gene are MNHNS and SASEGT. This CDR3 comprises 20 residues. V was clipped by 5 bases and J by 5 bases; unmatched bases: 21. The CDR3 DNA is TGTGCCAGCAGTCATCGGCCGGGACAGGGGGCATGGGGGAGAGAAACTGAAGCTTTCTTT. Translating it yields CASSHRPGQGAWGRETEAFF.

Relative to its sample, this clonotype is medium-sized. The rearrangement uses TRBV30 and TRBJ2-7; 14 positions match TRBD2. The germline CDR1 and CDR2 sequences are GTSNPN and SVGIG (reference sequence). This CDR3 region has 14 residues. V was pared by 2 bases and J by 6 bases, with 3 bases of the junction left unmatched. As DNA, the CDR3 is TGTGCCTGGAGTCTTGGACTAGCGGGAGGCGAGCAGTACTTC. This encodes CAWSLGLAGGEQYF.

In its sample, this clonotype ranks as large. The rearrangement joins TRBV19 to TRBJ2-1; tentative D call: TRBD2 (5 bases). The CDR3 is 12 residues long. Germline V gene sequence: CDR1 LNHDA, CDR2 SQIVND (reference sequence). Trimming took 4 bases from V and 4 from J, leaving 5 bases between them. The DNA of the CDR3 is TGTGCCAGTAGTAGCGGGTACAATGAGCAGTTCTTC. This codes for CASSSGYNEQFF.

This clonotype rates as medium-sized. The chain is built from TRBV6-5 and TRBJ2-7; 8 bases are shared with TRBD2. Germline V gene sequence: CDR1 MNHEY, CDR2 SVGAGI. The V segment lost 0 bases and the J segment 4 bases; nucleotides outside the gene matches: 8. The CDR3 runs 16 residues. In nucleotides, the CDR3 is TGTGCCAGCAGTTACTCGAGCAGCGGGAGTAAGTACGAGCAGTACTTC. Protein product: CASSYSSSGSKYEQYF.

By proportion, this clonotype is medium-sized. The V gene is TRBV6-2 or TRBV6-3, the J gene TRBJ2-1; the match to TRBD2 covers 8 bases. The CDR3 has 15 amino acids. Germline values: CDR1 MNHEY, CDR2 SVGEGT. The J segment lost 10 bases and the V segment lost 2 bases, leaving 10 bases of the junction unmatched. The CDR3 DNA reads as TGTGCCAGCAGTTACGGCCTAGCGGGTTTCCTCGAGCAGTTCTTC. Encoded protein: CASSYGLAGFLEQFF.

Within the sample, this clonotype is medium-sized. This sequence joins TRBV27 and TRBJ2-1; 10 positions match TRBD2. Looked up from germline, CDR1 is MNHEY and CDR2 is SMNVEV (reference sequence). The CDR3 sequence is 16 residues long. V gave up 4 bases and J gave up 7 bases; unmatched junction bases: 10. CDR3 DNA sequence: TGTGCCAGCAGTTACCTCCTAGCGGGAGTAGGGAATGAGCAGTTCTTC. Protein product: CASSYLLAGVGNEQFF.

Within the sample, this clonotype is medium-sized (0.01 to 0.1%). The rearrangement links TRBV6-2 or TRBV6-3 to TRBJ2-1; D could derive from TRBD1 or TRBD2 (7 bases each). The CDR3 has 17 residues. Per the germline V gene, CDR1 is MNHEY and CDR2 is SVGEGT. Trimming removed 7 bases at V and 8 bases at J, with 27 bases between. CDR3 sequence (DNA): TGTGCCAGCATCGCACTACAGGGGCAGCGGGGTGGCCATGAGCAGTTCTTC. Translating gives CASIALQGQRGGHEQFF.

The chain carries TRBV18 and TRBJ2-1; 9 positions agree with TRBD1. The V and J ends lost 2 bases and 7 bases, in that order; junction bases with no gene match: 3. The CDR3 runs to 14 residues. Germline assignment: CDR1 KGHSH and CDR2 LQKENI. CDR3 DNA sequence: TGTGCCAGCTCACCATATGGACAGGGGAATGAGCAGTTCTTC. Protein: CASSPYGQGNEQFF.

This clonotype was picked up a small number of times. This chain uses TRBV9 with TRBJ1-2; TRBD1 might be the D (5 bases). This CDR3 contains 15 residues. Germline CDR1 SGDLS, CDR2 YYNGEE. Trimming removed 0 bases at V and 4 bases at J, with 13 bases between. Here the CDR3 DNA reads TGTGCCAGCAGCGTAGGAACACTTGGGGGCTATGGCTACACCTTC. Its protein is CASSVGTLGGYGYTF.

V is TRBV20-1 and J is TRBJ1-1; no firm D call. Trimming cost V 0 bases and J 10 bases, with 12 bases left between them. This CDR3 is built from 12 residues. Per germline, CDR1 DFQATT and CDR2 SNEGSKA (reference sequence). The CDR3 spells CSARDQKGTAFF. CDR3 DNA sequence: TGCAGTGCTAGAGATCAAAAGGGAACAGCTTTCTTT.

In this sample, this clonotype is medium-sized. The genes are TRBV19 and TRBJ2-7, with D maybe TRBD1 (5 bases). Germline loops: CDR1 LNHDA, CDR2 SQIVND (reference sequence). The germline V and J ends were trimmed by 1 base and 7 bases, with 11 bases remaining between them. There are 13 residues in the CDR3. CDR3 in DNA: TGTGCCAGTAGTATAGTCGACCAGGGAGAGCAGTACTTC. Translating it yields CASSIVDQGEQYF.

The chain uses TRBV12-3 or TRBV12-4 and TRBJ1-1, with D unresolved. This CDR3 region has 15 residues. The V gene lost 5 bases and the J gene lost 0 bases, with 13 bases spanning the gap. CDR3 nucleotide sequence: TGTGCCAGCAGTCAAGAGTTCGGTTTGAACACTGAAGCTTTCTTT. Amino acid sequence: CASSQEFGLNTEAFF.

This clonotype is medium-sized (0.01 to 0.1%). V gene TRBV30 combines with J gene TRBJ1-1; D uncertain. The CDR3 runs to 12 residues. V was pared by 0 bases and J by 9 bases, with 11 bases between. From germline, CDR1 is GTSNPN and CDR2 SVGIG (reference sequence). The CDR3 region is CAWSVPGRQAFF. The CDR3 bases are TGTGCCTGGAGTGTACCGGGCAGACAAGCTTTCTTT.

The rearrangement links TRBV12-3 or TRBV12-4 to TRBJ1-2; TRBD1 aligns across 9 bases. Trimming at V came to 4 bases and at J to 4 bases, leaving 4 bases not matched to a gene. The CDR3 covers 14 residues. CDR3 coding DNA: TGTGCCAGCAGTTCTAACAGGGGGCCCTATGGCTACACCTTC. It encodes CASSSNRGPYGYTF.

Turning to this clonotype: A much larger clone lies one base from this, so it may be a read error. This likely comes from a read error, as the CDR3 has no conserved phenylalanine or tryptophan at its end. The chain carries TRBV11-1 and TRBJ1-4; TRBD1 agrees at 9 bases. V shed 7 bases, J shed 10 bases, and the junction held 10 bases outside the gene matches. There are 14 residues in the CDR3. Per the germline V gene, CDR1 is SGHAT and CDR2 is FQDESV (reference sequence). CDR3: CASTTGGRERKLFY. In DNA form, the CDR3 reads TGTGCCAGCACCACAGGGGGCAGGGAGAGAAAACTGTTTTAT.

The chain uses TRBV19 and TRBJ2-1; maybe TRBD1 (8 bases). V was clipped by 4 bases and J by 8 bases, with 24 bases between them. CDR1 and CDR2 (germline): LNHDA, SQIVND (reference sequence). This CDR3 has 17 residues. This chain's CDR3 is CASSTRQGQRGGHEQFF. CDR3 DNA sequence: TGTGCCAGTAGTACACGACAGGGGCAGCGGGGTGGCCATGAGCAGTTCTTC.

CDR3 protein: CASRPGTGFWNEQFF. The CDR3 DNA is TGTGCCAGCAGGCCCGGGACAGGGTTCTGGAATGAGCAGTTCTTC. The V gene is TRBV7-2, the J gene TRBJ2-1; the match to TRBD1 covers 9 bases. The V segment lost 6 bases and the J segment 7 bases; nucleotides outside the gene matches: 10. Germline CDR1 SGHTA, CDR2 FQGNSA. This CDR3 has 15 amino acids.

In its sample, this clonotype ranks as medium-sized. The V call is TRBV18, the J call TRBJ1-3; D gene unclear. The germline gives CDR1 KGHSH, CDR2 LQKENI. V dropped 4 bases and J dropped 0 bases, with 7 bases sitting between them. The CDR3 loop spans 14 amino acids. The CDR3 DNA sequence: TGTGCCAGCTCACAAGACTCCTCTGGAAACACCATATATTTT. This codes for CASSQDSSGNTIYF.

This chain uses TRBV6-4 with TRBJ1-3; no reliable D call. The germline CDR1 and CDR2 sequences are MRHNA and SNTAGT. The CDR3 consists of 13 residues. V lost 3 bases and J lost 4, with 7 bases in between. The CDR3 DNA follows: TGTGCCAGCAGTGAAGTCCAGGGAAACACCATATATTTT. Translating it yields CASSEVQGNTIYF.

The chain employs TRBV10-3 and TRBJ2-7; D uncertain. The CDR3 loop spans 14 amino acids. Germline CDR1 and CDR2: ENHRY and SYGVKD. V was shortened by 6 bases and J by 5 bases, with 17 bases between the two germline ends. The CDR3 loop reads CAIRGILRSNEQYF. As DNA, the CDR3 is TGTGCCATCAGAGGTATCCTTAGATCGAACGAGCAGTACTTC.

This clonotype was seen many times. The chain uses TRBV5-1 and TRBJ1-6; D unclear. V was trimmed by 0 bases and J by 0 bases, leaving 10 bases between them. The germline V gene has CDR1 SGHRS and CDR2 YFSETQ. CDR3 length: 17 amino acids. CDR3 residues: CASSLGGSFSYNSPLHF. CDR3 bases: TGCGCCAGCAGCTTGGGCGGTAGCTTCTCCTATAATTCACCCCTCCACTTT.